This paragraph covers one T cell receptor beta chain sequence. As yet, its antigen is unknown. The tumor samples were collected prior to definitive surgery or chemotherapy. Germline values: CDR1 SGHTA, CDR2 FQGNSA. Trimming took off 0 bases at V and 5 bases at J, with 10 bases between the two ends. The CDR3 sequence is 14 residues long. The sample belongs to a study of high-grade serous ovarian cancer treatment subgroups. Findings of the study overall: Repertoire analysis covered CDR3 alone, not CDR1 or CDR2.

Here immunoSEQ multiplex PCR was the method, and the copy in TCRdb shows in-frame clones only, minus some. The table lists around 15,000 clones, 70% to 90% of them singletons, with 5% to 7% in the top ten. This chain links TRBV7-2 with TRBJ1-1, with D perhaps TRBD1 (5 bases). The receptor was isolated from a human donor with high-grade serous ovarian cancer. Source material: tumor tissue. CDR3 loop: CASSLAAGITEAFF. The CDR3 nucleotides are TGTGCCAGCAGCTTAGCGGCAGGGATTACTGAAGCTTTCTTT. The full variable domain, completed using reference TRBV7-2 and TRBJ1-1, is GAGVSQSPSNKVTEKGKDVELRCDPISGHTALYWYRQSLGQGLEFLIYFQGNSAPDKSGLPSDRFSAERTGGSVSTLTIQRTQQEDSAVYLCASSLAAGITEAFFGQGTRLTVV.